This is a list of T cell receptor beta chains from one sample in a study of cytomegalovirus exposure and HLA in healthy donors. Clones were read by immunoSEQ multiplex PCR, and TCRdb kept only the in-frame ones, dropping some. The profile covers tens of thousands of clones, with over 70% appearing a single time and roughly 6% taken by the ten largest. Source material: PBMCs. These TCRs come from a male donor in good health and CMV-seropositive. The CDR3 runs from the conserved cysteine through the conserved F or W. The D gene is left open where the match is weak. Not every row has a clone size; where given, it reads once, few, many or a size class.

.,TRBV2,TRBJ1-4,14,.,CASSYRVPNEKLFF,TGTGCCAGCAGTTACAGGGTTCCAAATGAAAAACTGTTTTTT
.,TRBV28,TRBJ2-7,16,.,CASLGWGAENLNEQYF,TGTGCCAGCCTGGGATGGGGAGCGGAGAACTTAAATGAGCAGTACTTC
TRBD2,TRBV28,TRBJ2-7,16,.,CASSRLAGQITYEQYF,TGTGCCAGCAGTCGACTAGCGGGGCAAATCACCTACGAGCAGTACTTC
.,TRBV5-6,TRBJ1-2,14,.,CASSLWGPGYGYTF,TGTGCCAGCAGCTTGTGGGGGCCAGGGTATGGCTACACCTTC
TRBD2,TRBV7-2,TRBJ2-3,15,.,CASSHTGTSGNTQYF,TGTGCCAGCAGCCATACCGGGACTAGCGGGAATACGCAGTATTTT
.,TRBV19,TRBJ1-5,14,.,CASSIQGLMQPQHF,TGTGCCAGTAGTATCCAGGGATTGATGCAGCCCCAGCATTTT
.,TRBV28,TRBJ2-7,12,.,CASSLLNYEQYF,TGTGCCAGCAGTTTATTAAACTACGAGCAGTACTTC
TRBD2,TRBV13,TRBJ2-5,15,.,CASSLGGTSWGTQYF,TGTGCCAGCAGCTTAGGGGGGACTAGCTGGGGGACCCAGTACTTC
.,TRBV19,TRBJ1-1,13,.,CASSISSGAEAFF,TGTGCCAGTAGTATTAGTAGCGGGGCTGAAGCTTTCTTT
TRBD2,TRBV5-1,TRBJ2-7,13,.,CASSLGTSGEQYF,TGCGCCAGCAGCCTCGGGACTAGCGGCGAGCAGTACTTC
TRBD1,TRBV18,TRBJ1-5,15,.,CASSPLGQGVQPQHF,TGTGCCAGCTCACCACTCGGACAGGGGGTTCAGCCCCAGCATTTT
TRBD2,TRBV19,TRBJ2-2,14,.,CASLHSGLAGELFF,TGTGCCAGTTTACACTCCGGACTAGCCGGGGAGCTGTTTTTT
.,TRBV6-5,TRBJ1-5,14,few,CASSRRGGRQPQHF,TGTGCCAGCTCCAGGCGGGGGGGTAGGCAGCCCCAGCATTTT
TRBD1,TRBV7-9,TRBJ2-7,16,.,CASSLAAGTGVHEQYF,TGTGCCAGCAGCTTAGCGGCCGGGACAGGGGTCCACGAGCAGTACTTC
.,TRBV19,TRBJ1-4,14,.,CASSIGRGDEKLFF,TGTGCCAGTAGTATAGGAAGGGGTGATGAAAAACTGTTTTTT
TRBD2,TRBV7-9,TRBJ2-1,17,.,CASSPRTSGGPYNEQFF,TGTGCCAGCAGCCCGAGGACTAGCGGGGGTCCCTACAATGAGCAGTTCTTC
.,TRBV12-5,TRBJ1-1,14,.,CASGLGPGGTEAFF,TGTGCTAGTGGTTTGGGCCCGGGGGGGACTGAAGCTTTCTTT
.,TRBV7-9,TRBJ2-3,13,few,CASSLAGNNEEYF,TGTGCCAGCAGCTTAGCAGGTAACAACGAGGAGTATTTT
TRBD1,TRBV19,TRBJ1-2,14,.,CASSIRPGGYGYTF,TGTGCCAGTAGTATTCGCCCAGGGGGATATGGCTACACCTTC
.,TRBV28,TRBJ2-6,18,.,CASMLTGQGHSGANVLTF,TGTGCCAGCATGCTGACAGGTCAGGGGCACTCTGGGGCCAACGTCCTGACTTTC
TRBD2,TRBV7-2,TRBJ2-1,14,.,CASSWGGPGNEQFF,TGTGCCAGCAGCTGGGGAGGGCCCGGGAATGAGCAGTTCTTC
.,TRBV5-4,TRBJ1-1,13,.,CASSSQINTEAFF,TGTGCCAGCAGCTCCCAGATTAACACTGAAGCTTTCTTT
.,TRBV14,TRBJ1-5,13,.,CASSQSANQPQHF,TGTGCCAGCAGCCAAAGCGCCAATCAGCCCCAGCATTTT
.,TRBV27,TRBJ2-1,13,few,CASSLSTANEQFF,TGTGCCAGCAGTTTATCTACAGCCAATGAGCAGTTCTTC
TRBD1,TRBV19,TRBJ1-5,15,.,CASSPSGDRNQPQHF,TGTGCCAGTAGCCCGTCTGGGGACAGAAATCAGCCCCAGCATTTT
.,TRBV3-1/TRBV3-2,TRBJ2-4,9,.,CASTRVQYF,TGTGCCAGCACTCGGGTTCAGTACTTC
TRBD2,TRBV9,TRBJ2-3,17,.,CASSPLSGGLPGDTQYF,TGTGCCAGCAGCCCCCTTAGCGGGGGACTTCCTGGGGATACGCAGTATTTT
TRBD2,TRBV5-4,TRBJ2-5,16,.,CASSLGLAGGKETQYF,TGTGCCAGCAGCTTGGGACTAGCGGGGGGGAAGGAGACCCAGTACTTC
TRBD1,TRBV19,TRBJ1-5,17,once,CASSIERQGFGNQPQHF,TGTGCCAGTAGTATCGAACGACAGGGGTTTGGGAATCAGCCCCAGCATTTT
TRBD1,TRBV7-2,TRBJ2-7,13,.,CASSSDRDHEQYF,TGTGCCAGCAGCTCCGACAGGGATCACGAGCAGTACTTC
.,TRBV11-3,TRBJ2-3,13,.,CASSPQGTDTQYF,TGTGCCAGCAGCCCCCAGGGAACAGATACGCAGTATTTT
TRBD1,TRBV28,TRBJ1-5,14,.,CASTTGQGNQPQHF,TGTGCCAGCACCACAGGACAGGGAAATCAGCCCCAGCATTTT